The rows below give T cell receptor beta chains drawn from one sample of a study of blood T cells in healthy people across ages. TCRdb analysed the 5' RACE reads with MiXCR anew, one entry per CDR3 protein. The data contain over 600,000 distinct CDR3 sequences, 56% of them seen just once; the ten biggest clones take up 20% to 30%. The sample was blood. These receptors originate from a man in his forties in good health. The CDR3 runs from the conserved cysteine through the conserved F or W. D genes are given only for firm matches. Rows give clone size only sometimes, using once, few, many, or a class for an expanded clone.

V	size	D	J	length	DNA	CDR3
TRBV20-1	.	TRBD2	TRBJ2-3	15	TGCAGTGCTAACGAAGCGGGGGGCGGCACAGATACGCAGTATTTT	CSANEAGGGTDTQYF
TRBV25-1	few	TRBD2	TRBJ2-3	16	TGTGCCAGCAGCCCGAACCTAGCGGGGGACACAGATACGCAGTATTTT	CASSPNLAGDTDTQYF
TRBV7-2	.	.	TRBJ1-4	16	TGTGCCAGCAGCATCGGGGGCCGGGCAACTAATGAAAAACTGTTTTTT	CASSIGGRATNEKLFF
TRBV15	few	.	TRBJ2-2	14	TGTGCCACCAGCAGAGATCGAGGAACCGGGGAGCTGTTTTTT	CATSRDRGTGELFF
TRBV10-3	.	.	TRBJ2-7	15	TGTGCCATCAGTGAGGCGACAGGAAAATCCTACGAGCAGTACTTC	CAISEATGKSYEQYF
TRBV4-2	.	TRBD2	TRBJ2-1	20	TGTGCCAGCAGCCAAAACGGGGAGCTAGCGGGAGGCATTATAGTGAATGAGCAGTTCTTC	CASSQNGELAGGIIVNEQFF
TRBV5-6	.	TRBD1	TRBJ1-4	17	TGTGCCAGCAGCTTATGGGGACAGGCCCAAAGGAATGAAAAACTGTTTTTT	CASSLWGQAQRNEKLFF
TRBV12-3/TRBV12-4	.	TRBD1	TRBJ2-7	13	TGTGCCAGCACAGACAGGGGTAGGGGCGAGCAGTACTTC	CASTDRGRGEQYF
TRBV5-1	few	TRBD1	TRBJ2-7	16	TGCGCCAGCAAGGGCGCTGGGTACAGGGGTCTAGGCGAGCAGTACTTC	CASKGAGYRGLGEQYF
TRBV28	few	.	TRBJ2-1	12	TGTGCCAGCAGAAGGGGACTCAATGAGCAGTTCTTC	CASRRGLNEQFF
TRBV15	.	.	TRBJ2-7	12	TGTGCCACCAGCAGAGATCGCCGTGAGCAGTACTTC	CATSRDRREQYF
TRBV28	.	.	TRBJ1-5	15	TGTGCCAGCAGAATGCGGAGCCTGCGGGGCGAGCCCCAGCATTTT	CASRMRSLRGEPQHF
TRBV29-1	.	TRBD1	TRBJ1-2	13	TGCAGCGCGTGGGAGGGGGCCTGGTATGGCTACACCTTC	CSAWEGAWYGYTF
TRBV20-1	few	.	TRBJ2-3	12	TGCAGTGCGGAACTAGGAGGGGATACGCAGTATTTT	CSAELGGDTQYF
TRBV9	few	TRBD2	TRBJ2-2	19	TGTGCCAGCACCCAGAAACCAACAAGAGCGGGGGACAAAACCGGGGAGCTGTTTTTT	CASTQKPTRAGDKTGELFF
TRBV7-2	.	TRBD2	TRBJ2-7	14	TGTGCCAGCAGCTCCCCGGGGGGTCCCTACGAGCAGTACTTC	CASSSPGGPYEQYF
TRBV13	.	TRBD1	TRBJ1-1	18	TGTGCCAGCAGCTTAGACAGGGGGCGTTCTACTCCGAACACTGAAGCTTTCTTT	CASSLDRGRSTPNTEAFF
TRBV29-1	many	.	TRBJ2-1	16	TGCAGCGTTGAACTACTAGCCCCCTCCTCCTACAATGAGCAGTTCTTC	CSVELLAPSSYNEQFF
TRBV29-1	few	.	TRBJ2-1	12	TGCGGACATGTCCGTCTCCACAATGAGCAGTTCTTC	CGHVRLHNEQFF
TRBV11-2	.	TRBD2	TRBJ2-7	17	TGTGCCAGCAGCCCCGGACTAGCGGGAGGAGGCGCCTACGAGCAGTACTTC	CASSPGLAGGGAYEQYF
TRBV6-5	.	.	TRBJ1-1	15	TGTGCCAGCAGTTACTACCGGGGAGCAGCCAATGAAGCTTTCTTT	CASSYYRGAANEAFF
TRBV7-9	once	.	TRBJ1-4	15	TGTGCCAGCAGCTCCGACCACGGGACAAGGGAAAAACTGTTTTTT	CASSSDHGTREKLFF
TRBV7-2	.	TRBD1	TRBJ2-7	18	TGTGCCAGCAGCTTAGGGGTTATCGGGACAGGGTGGATCAGTGAGCAGTACTTC	CASSLGVIGTGWISEQYF
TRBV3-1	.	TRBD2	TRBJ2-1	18	TGTGCCAGCAGCCAAGATCTCTCACTAGCGGGAAAGTACAATGAGCAGTTCTTC	CASSQDLSLAGKYNEQFF
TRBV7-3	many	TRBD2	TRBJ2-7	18	TGTGCCAGCAGCTTAAGGTTCCTCGAGGGAGGGGAGCCCTACGAGCAGTACTTC	CASSLRFLEGGEPYEQYF
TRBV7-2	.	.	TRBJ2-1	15	TGTGCCAGCAGCAAGGTAGGGAGTTCCTACAATGAGCAGTTCTTC	CASSKVGSSYNEQFF
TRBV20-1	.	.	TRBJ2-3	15	TGCGGTGCTAGAGAACCTGGGAGCGGTACAGATACGCAGTATTTT	CGAREPGSGTDTQYF
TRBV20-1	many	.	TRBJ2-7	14	TGCAGTGCTAGAAAGACAGGAAGCTCCTACGAGCAGTACTTC	CSARKTGSSYEQYF
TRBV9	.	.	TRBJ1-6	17	TGTGCCAGCAGCGTACTAGCGGGCATAGGGTATAATTCACCCCTCCACTTT	CASSVLAGIGYNSPLHF
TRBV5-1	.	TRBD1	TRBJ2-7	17	TGCGCCAGCAGCCTGACTCCCCGGACAGGAATCATCTACGAGCAGTACTTC	CASSLTPRTGIIYEQYF
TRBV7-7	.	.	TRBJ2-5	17	TGTGCTAGCAGCCCGGGAGTCGGGACAATGGACCAAGAGATCCAGTACTTC	CASSPGVGTMDQEIQYF
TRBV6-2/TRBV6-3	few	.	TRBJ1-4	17	TGTGCCAGCAGACCCGGACAGCGCCCTGCAACTAATGAAAAACTGTTTTTT	CASRPGQRPATNEKLFF
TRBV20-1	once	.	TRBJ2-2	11	TGCAGTGTTTTAAACACCGGGGAGCTGTTTTTT	CSVLNTGELFF
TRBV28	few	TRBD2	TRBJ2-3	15	TGTGCCAGCAGTTTATTAGGACTAGCGACAGATACGCAGTATTTT	CASSLLGLATDTQYF
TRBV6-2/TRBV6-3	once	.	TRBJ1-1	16	TGTGCCAGCAGTTACCGGAAGGGAATCTTGAACACTGAAGCTTTCTTT	CASSYRKGILNTEAFF
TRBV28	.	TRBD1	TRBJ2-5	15	TGTGCCAGCAGTCCGCCCAGGACAGGGGAAGAGACCCAGTACTTC	CASSPPRTGEETQYF
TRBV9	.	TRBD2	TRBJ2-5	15	TGTGCCAGCAGCGCCCGACTAGCGGAGCAAGAGACCCAGTACTTC	CASSARLAEQETQYF
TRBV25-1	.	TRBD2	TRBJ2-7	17	TGTGCCAGCAGTGAGGGACTAGTGAAAACCCTCTTAGACGAGCAGTACTTC	CASSEGLVKTLLDEQYF
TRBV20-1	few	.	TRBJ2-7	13	TGCAGTGCTAGCTTTGGGAATTCCTACGAGCAGTACTTC	CSASFGNSYEQYF
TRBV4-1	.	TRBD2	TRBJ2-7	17	TGCGCCAGCAGCCAAGATCGACTAGCGGGAATCTACAATGAGCAGTACTTC	CASSQDRLAGIYNEQYF
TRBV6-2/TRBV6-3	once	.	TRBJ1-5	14	TGTGCCAGCAGTTTCTTTCAGGGTGCTCAGCCCCAGCATTTT	CASSFFQGAQPQHF
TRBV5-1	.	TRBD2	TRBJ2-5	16	TGCGCCAGCAGTAGGCCTAGGGAGGGTTTCCAAGAGACCCAGTACTTC	CASSRPREGFQETQYF
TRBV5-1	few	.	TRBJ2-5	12	TGCGCCAGCAGCTTGCAAAAAGAGACCCAGTACTTC	CASSLQKETQYF
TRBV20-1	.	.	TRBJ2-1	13	TGCAGCTTAAACAGGGTATCCGACAATGAGCAGTTCTTC	CSLNRVSDNEQFF
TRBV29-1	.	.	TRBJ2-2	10	TGCAGCGTTTGGGCCGGGGAGCTGTTTTTT	CSVWAGELFF
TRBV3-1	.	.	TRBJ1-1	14	TGTGCCAGCACCCGCCAAGGTCTGAACACTGAAGCTTTCTTT	CASTRQGLNTEAFF
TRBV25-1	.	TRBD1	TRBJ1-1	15	TGTGCCAGCAGTGAAAGGACAGGGATGAACACTGAAGCTTTCTTT	CASSERTGMNTEAFF
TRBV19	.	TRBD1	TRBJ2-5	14	TGTGCCAGTAGTATACAACAGGGGCTAGAGACCCAGTACTTC	CASSIQQGLETQYF
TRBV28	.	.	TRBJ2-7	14	TGTGCCAGCAGTTCCCTACAGGACCAGTACGAGCAGTACTTC	CASSSLQDQYEQYF
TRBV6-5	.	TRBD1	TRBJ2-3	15	TGTGCCAGCAGTCGCTGGACAGGGATCACAGATACGCAGTATTTT	CASSRWTGITDTQYF
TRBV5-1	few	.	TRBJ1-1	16	TGCGCCAGCAGCCTTAGGCCTGAGTTAGGGAACACTGAAGCTTTCTTT	CASSLRPELGNTEAFF